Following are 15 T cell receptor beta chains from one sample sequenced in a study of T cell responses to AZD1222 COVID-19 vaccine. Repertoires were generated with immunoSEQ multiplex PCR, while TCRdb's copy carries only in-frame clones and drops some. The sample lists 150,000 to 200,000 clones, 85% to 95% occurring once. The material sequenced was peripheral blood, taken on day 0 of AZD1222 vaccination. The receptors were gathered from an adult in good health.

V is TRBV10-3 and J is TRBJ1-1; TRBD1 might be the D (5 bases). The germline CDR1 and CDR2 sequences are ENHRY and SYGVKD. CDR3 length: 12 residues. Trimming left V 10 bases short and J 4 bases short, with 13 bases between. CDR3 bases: TGTGCCACCAGGGAATTGAGCACTGAAGCTTTCTTT. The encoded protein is CATRELSTEAFF.

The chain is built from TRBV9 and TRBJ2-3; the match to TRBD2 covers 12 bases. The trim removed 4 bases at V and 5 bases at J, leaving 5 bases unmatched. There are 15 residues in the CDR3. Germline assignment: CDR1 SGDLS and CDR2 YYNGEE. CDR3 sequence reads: CASSNLAGGIDTQYF. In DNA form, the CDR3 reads TGTGCCAGCAGCAACCTAGCGGGAGGGATAGATACGCAGTATTTT.

CDR3 loop: CASSLGTQYF. Written as DNA, the CDR3 is TGTGCCAGCAGCTTAGGCACGCAGTATTTT. The chain recombines TRBV7-2 with TRBJ2-3; D gene uncertain. Germline CDR1 reads SGHTA; CDR2 reads FQGNSA. V was cut by 1 base and J by 9 bases, with 2 bases left in between. The CDR3 runs to 10 residues.

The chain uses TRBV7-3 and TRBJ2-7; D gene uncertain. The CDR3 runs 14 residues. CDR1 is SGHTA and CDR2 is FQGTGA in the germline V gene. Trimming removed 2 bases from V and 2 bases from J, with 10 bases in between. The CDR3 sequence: CASSLLDGPYEQYF. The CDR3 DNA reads TGTGCCAGCAGCTTATTGGACGGACCCTACGAGCAGTACTTC.

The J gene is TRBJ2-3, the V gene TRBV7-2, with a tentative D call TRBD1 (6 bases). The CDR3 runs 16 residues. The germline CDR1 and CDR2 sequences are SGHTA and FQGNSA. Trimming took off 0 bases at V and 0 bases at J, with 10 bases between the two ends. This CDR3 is CASSLADRSSTDTQYF. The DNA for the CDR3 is TGTGCCAGCAGCTTAGCAGACAGGTCTAGCACAGATACGCAGTATTTT.

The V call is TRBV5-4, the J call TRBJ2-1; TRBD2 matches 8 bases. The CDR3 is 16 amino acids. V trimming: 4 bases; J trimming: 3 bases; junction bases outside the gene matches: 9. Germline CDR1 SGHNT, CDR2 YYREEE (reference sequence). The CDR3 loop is CASSQTGTRLYNEQFF. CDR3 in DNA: TGTGCCAGCAGCCAGACCGGGACTAGACTCTACAATGAGCAGTTCTTC.

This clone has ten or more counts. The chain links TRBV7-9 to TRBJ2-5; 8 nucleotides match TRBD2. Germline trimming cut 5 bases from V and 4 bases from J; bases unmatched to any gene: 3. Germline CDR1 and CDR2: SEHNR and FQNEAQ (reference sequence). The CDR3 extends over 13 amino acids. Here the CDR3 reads CASSASGRETQYF. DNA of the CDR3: TGTGCCAGCAGCGCAAGCGGGAGAGAGACCCAGTACTTC.

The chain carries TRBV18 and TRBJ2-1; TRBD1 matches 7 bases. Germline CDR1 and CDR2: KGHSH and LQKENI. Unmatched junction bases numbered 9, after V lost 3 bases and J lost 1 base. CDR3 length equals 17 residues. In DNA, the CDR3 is TGTGCCAGCTCACCCAAGATCCGGACAGGTTCCTACAATGAGCAGTTCTTC. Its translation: CASSPKIRTGSYNEQFF.

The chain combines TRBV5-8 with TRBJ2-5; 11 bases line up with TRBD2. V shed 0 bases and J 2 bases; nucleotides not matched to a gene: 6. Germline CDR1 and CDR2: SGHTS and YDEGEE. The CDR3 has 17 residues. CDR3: CASSLGLAGGQQETQYF. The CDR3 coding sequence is TGTGCCAGCAGCTTGGGGCTAGCGGGAGGTCAACAAGAGACCCAGTACTTC.

CDR3 sequence: CASQDQGGYTF. CDR3 in DNA: TGTGCCAGCCAAGATCAGGGTGGCTACACCTTC. The chain recombines TRBV12-3 or TRBV12-4 with TRBJ1-2; D perhaps matches TRBD1 (5 bases). V dropped 8 bases and J dropped 7 bases, with 11 bases sitting between them. This CDR3 region has 11 residues.

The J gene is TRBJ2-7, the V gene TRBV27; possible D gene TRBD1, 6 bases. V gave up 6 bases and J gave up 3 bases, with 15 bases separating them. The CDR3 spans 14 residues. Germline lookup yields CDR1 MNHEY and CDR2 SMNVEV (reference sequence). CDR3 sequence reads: CASRIRGSGYEQYF. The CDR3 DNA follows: TGTGCCAGCAGGATAAGGGGGTCTGGCTACGAGCAGTACTTC.

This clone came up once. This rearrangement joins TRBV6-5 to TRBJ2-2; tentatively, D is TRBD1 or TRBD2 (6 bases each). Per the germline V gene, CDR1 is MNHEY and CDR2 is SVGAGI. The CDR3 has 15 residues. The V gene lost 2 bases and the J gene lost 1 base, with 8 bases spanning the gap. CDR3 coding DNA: TGTGCCAGCAGTTACAGGGGGGAGAACACCGGGGAGCTGTTTTTT. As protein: CASSYRGENTGELFF.

The CDR3 coding sequence is TGTGCCAGCAGCTGGACTAGCGGGGCGGGGACCGGGGAGCTGTTTTTT. As protein: CASSWTSGAGTGELFF. V and J are TRBV7-9 and TRBJ2-2; 12 bases agree with TRBD2. Germline V gene sequence: CDR1 SEHNR, CDR2 FQNEAQ (reference sequence). Trimming at V came to 4 bases and at J to 5 bases, leaving 5 bases not matched to a gene. The CDR3 is 16 residues long.

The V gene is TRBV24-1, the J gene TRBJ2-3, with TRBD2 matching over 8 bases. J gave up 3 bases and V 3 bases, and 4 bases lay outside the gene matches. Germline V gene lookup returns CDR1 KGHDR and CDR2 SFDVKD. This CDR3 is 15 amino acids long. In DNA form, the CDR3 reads TGTGCCACCAGTGATCCCACTAGCGGAACAGATACGCAGTATTTT. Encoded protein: CATSDPTSGTDTQYF.

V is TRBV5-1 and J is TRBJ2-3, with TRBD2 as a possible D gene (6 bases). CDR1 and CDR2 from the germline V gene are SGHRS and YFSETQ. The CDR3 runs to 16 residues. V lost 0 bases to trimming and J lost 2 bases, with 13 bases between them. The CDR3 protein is CASSLEGGTLTDTQYF. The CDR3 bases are TGCGCCAGCAGCTTGGAGGGCGGGACCCTCACAGATACGCAGTATTTT.